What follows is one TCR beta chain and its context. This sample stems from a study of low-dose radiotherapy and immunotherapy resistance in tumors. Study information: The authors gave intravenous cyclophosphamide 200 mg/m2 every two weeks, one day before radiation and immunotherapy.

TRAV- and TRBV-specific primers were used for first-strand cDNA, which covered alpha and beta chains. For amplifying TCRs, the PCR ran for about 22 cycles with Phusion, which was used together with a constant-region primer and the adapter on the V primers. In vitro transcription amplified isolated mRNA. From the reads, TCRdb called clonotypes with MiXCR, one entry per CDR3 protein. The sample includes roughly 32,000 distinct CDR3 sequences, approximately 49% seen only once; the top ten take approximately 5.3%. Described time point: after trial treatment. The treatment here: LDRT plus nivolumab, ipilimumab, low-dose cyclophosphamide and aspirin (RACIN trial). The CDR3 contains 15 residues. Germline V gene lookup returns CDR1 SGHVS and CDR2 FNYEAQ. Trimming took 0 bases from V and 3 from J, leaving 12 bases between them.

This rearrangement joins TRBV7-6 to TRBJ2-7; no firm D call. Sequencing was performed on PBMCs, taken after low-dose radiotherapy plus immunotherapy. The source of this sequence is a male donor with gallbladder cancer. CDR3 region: CASSLAASPNYEQYF. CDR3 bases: TGTGCCAGCAGCTTAGCGGCGTCTCCTAACTACGAGCAGTACTTC.